This T cell receptor (beta chain) was sequenced for a study of PD-L1 blockade in urothelial cancer. Study at large: Treatment start was followed by blood analysis at 3 weeks (second dose) and again at 6 weeks.

CDR1 and CDR2 (germline): MDHEN, SYDVKM. V lost 5 bases and J lost 1, with 13 bases in between. The CDR3 length is 15 residues. Sample time point: pretreatment peripheral blood. In this sample, this clone turned up once. Clones were read by immunoSEQ multiplex PCR, and TCRdb kept only the in-frame ones, dropping some. The profile shows around 130,000 clones, around 84% of them singletons. The clonotype originates from a man between 50 and 59 years old with urothelial cancer. The V call is TRBV28, the J call TRBJ2-3; D is possibly TRBD2 (5 bases). The specimen comprised PBMCs, sampled around atezolizumab (anti-PD-L1) treatment. The chain's CDR3 is CASSAQDGGTDTQYF. The CDR3 nucleotides read TGTGCCAGCAGTGCGCAAGACGGGGGCACAGATACGCAGTATTTT.